Listed below are T cell receptor beta chains from one sample, sequenced in a study of blood T cell repertoires in COVID-19. Some clones are missing from TCRdb's copy, which holds only in-frame ones; the method was immunoSEQ multiplex PCR. The sample yields roughly 270,000 clones, 75% to 90% seen once. The sample consisted of PBMCs or T cells enriched from blood (not recorded which). The receptors were sampled from a woman aged 45-65 years who had recovered from COVID-19. Both conserved end residues are part of each CDR3. D genes are given only for firm matches. The size entry is marked missing in some rows and otherwise reads once, few, many or a size class.

v_call	j_call	d_call	clone_size	cdr3_nt	cdr3_aa
TRBV28	TRBJ1-2	TRBD1	.	TGTGCCAGCAAACCATCCTCCGGGACAGGGGATTTTGGCTACACCTTC	CASKPSSGTGDFGYTF
TRBV5-4	TRBJ2-2	.	few	TGTGCCAGCAGCTTGGGAGTGGCGGGGGCCGGGAAGAACACCGGGGAGCTGTTTTTT	CASSLGVAGAGKNTGELFF
TRBV7-9	TRBJ2-2	.	.	TGTGCCAGCAGCTTAGGTACTTTGGCGGGACCCCAACTCACCGGGGAGCTGTTTTTT	CASSLGTLAGPQLTGELFF
TRBV6-5	TRBJ1-2	.	.	TGTGCCAGCAGTTATGCCGGGGAGGTGGTTGGCTACACCTTC	CASSYAGEVVGYTF
TRBV24-1	TRBJ1-4	TRBD1	.	TGTGCCACCAGTGATTGCAGACAGGGGTATTTTGAAAAACTGTTTTTT	CATSDCRQGYFEKLFF
TRBV6-4	TRBJ1-2	.	.	TGTGCCAGCAGTGAAACAGGGCGGCGTGGCTACACCTTC	CASSETGRRGYTF
TRBV5-4	TRBJ2-5	.	.	TGTGCCAGCAGCTCGTACTACCTAGAAGAGACCCAGTACTTC	CASSSYYLEETQYF
TRBV3-1/TRBV3-2	TRBJ1-3	.	.	TGTGCCAGCAGCCGCCGGGACACCTTAGGAAACACCATATATTTT	CASSRRDTLGNTIYF
TRBV9	TRBJ1-5	.	.	TGTGCCAGCAGCGAAACCGGGAATAGCAATCAGCCCCAGCATTTT	CASSETGNSNQPQHF
TRBV4-2	TRBJ1-6	TRBD1	.	TGTGCCAGCAGCCAAGATATAGGACAGGGGGGGGAGCATTCACCCCTCCACTTT	CASSQDIGQGGEHSPLHF
TRBV3-1/TRBV3-2	TRBJ2-2	TRBD1	.	TGTGCCAGCAGCCTTGGGACAGGTACCGGGGAGCTGTTTTTT	CASSLGTGTGELFF
TRBV6-5	TRBJ1-1	.	once	TGTGCCAGCACCGCCTTCGGGGGCACTGAAGCTTTCTTT	CASTAFGGTEAFF